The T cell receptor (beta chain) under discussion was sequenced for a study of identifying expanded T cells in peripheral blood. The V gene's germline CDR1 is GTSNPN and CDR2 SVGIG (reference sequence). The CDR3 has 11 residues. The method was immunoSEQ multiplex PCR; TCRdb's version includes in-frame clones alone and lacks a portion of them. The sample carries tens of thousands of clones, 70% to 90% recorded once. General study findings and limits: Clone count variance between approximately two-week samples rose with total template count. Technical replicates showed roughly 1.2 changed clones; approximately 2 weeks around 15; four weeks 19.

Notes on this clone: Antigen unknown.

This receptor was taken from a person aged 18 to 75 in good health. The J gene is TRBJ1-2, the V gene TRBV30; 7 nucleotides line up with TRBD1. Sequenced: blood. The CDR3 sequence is CKGPGGNGYTF. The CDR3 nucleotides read TGTAAGGGGCCAGGGGGAAATGGCTACACCTTC.